The clone carrying this T cell receptor beta chain was seen a few times. One junction end disagrees with the germline gene, perhaps due to a read error. The CDR3 is 15 amino acids. The germline V gene has CDR1 SSHAT and CDR2 FNYEAQ (reference sequence). This entry belongs to a study of shared clonotypes between healthy human individuals. Study-level background: Plates per donor: three CD4 naive, three CD4 memory, two CD8 naive, one CD8 memory.

Naive CD8 cells lacked CD45RO and underwent positive selection for CCR7, leaving out terminally differentiated effector memory CD45RA+ cells. Each subset's genomic DNA was split evenly across several immunoSEQ plates. TCRdb's table, derived via immunoSEQ multiplex PCR, lists solely in-frame clones and lacks some. The repertoire holds almost 700,000 clones, with about 91% as singletons. Sequencing was performed on naive CD8+ T cells sorted from blood. V is TRBV7-7 and J is TRBJ2-2; D ambiguous. This clonotype was obtained from a man aged 25-40 years in good health. Written as DNA, the CDR3 is TGTGCTAGCAGCTTCGCCGTCGGGCGCACCGGGGAGCTGTTTTTT. Translation: CASSFAVGRTGELFF. Variable domain in full (rest from reference TRBV7-7 and TRBJ2-2): GAGVSQSPRYKVTKRGQDVTLRCDPISSHATLYWYQQALGQGPEFLTYFNYEAQPDKSGLPSDRFSAERPEGSISTLTIQRTEQRDSAMYRCASSFAVGRTGELFFGEGSRLTVL.